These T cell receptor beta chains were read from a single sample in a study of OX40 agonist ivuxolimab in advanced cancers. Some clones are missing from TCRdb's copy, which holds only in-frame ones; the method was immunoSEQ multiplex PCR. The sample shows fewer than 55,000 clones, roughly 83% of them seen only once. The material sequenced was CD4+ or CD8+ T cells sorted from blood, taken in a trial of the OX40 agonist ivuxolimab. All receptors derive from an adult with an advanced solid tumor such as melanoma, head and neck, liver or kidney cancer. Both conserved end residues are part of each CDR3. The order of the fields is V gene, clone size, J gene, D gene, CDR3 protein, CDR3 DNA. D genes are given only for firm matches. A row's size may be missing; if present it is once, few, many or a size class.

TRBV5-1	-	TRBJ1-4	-	CASSLYGTGGGEKLFF	TGCGCCAGCAGCTTGTACGGGACGGGGGGAGGTGAAAAACTGTTTTTT
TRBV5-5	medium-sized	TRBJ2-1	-	CASTLTGPEQFF	TGTGCCAGCACCCTAACCGGGCCGGAGCAGTTCTTC
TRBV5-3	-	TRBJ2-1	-	CARSLRGISYNEQFF	TGTGCCAGAAGCTTGCGCGGGATCTCCTACAATGAGCAGTTCTTC
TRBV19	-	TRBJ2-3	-	CAREVGAPDTQYF	TGTGCCAGAGAGGTAGGAGCACCAGATACGCAGTATTTT
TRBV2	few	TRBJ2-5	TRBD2	CASSGLAQETQYF	TGTGCCAGCAGTGGACTAGCCCAAGAGACCCAGTACTTC
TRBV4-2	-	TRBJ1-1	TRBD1	CASSQDWTGLTEAFF	TGTGCCAGCAGCCAAGATTGGACAGGGCTTACTGAAGCTTTCTTT
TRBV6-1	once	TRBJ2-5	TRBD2	CASSGWLAGKRYQETQYF	TGTGCCAGCAGTGGGTGGCTAGCGGGAAAAAGGTACCAAGAGACCCAGTACTTC
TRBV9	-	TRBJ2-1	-	CASSVGGGMGNEQFF	TGTGCCAGCAGCGTAGGAGGGGGGATGGGGAATGAGCAGTTCTTC
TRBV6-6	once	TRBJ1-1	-	CASRIERRGANTEAFF	TGTGCCAGCAGAATCGAGAGGAGGGGCGCGAACACTGAAGCTTTCTTT
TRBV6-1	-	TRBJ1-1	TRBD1	CASSWGTENTEAFF	TGTGCCAGCAGTTGGGGGACAGAGAACACTGAAGCTTTCTTT
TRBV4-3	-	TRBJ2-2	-	CASSHQFGELFF	TGCGCCAGCAGCCACCAATTCGGGGAGCTGTTTTTT
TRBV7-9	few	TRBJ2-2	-	CASSLAGHLTGELFF	TGTGCCAGCAGCTTAGCGGGACATCTCACCGGGGAGCTGTTTTTT
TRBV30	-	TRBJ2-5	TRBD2	CAWGLAGGETQYF	TGTGCCTGGGGACTAGCGGGGGGGGAGACCCAGTACTTC
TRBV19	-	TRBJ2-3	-	CASSIRATAGPDTQYF	TGTGCCAGTAGTATTAGGGCTACCGCGGGGCCAGATACGCAGTATTTT
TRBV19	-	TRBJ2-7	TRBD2	CASSGTGLAGDPGYEQYF	TGTGCCAGTAGTGGAACGGGACTAGCGGGAGACCCGGGCTACGAGCAGTACTTC
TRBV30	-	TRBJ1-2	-	CAWSPGQEGYTF	TGTGCCTGGAGTCCGGGACAAGAGGGCTACACCTTC
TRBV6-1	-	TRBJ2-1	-	CASSENREAEQFF	TGTGCCAGCAGTGAAAACAGGGAGGCTGAGCAGTTCTTC
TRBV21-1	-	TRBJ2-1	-	CASSTNKGRGGLYSYNEQFF	TGTGCCAGCAGCACAAACAAGGGACGGGGGGGCCTTTATTCCTACAATGAGCAGTTCTTC
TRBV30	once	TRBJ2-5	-	CAWSDQIQETQYF	TGTGCCTGGAGTGACCAGATCCAAGAGACCCAGTACTTC
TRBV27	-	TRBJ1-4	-	CASTQANEKLFF	TGTGCCAGCACGCAGGCCAATGAAAAACTGTTTTTT
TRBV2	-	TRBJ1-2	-	CASSEGGNNYGYTF	TGTGCCAGCAGTGAAGGTGGGAATAACTATGGCTACACCTTC
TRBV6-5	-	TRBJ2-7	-	CASAGGPSYEQYF	TGTGCCAGCGCTGGAGGACCCTCCTACGAGCAGTACTTC
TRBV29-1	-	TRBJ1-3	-	CSVEDPASGNTIYF	TGCAGCGTTGAAGACCCAGCCTCTGGAAACACCATATATTTT
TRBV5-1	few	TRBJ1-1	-	CASSRGHSDEAFF	TGCGCCAGCAGCCGAGGACACTCTGACGAAGCTTTCTTT
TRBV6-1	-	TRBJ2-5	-	CASSELSGPQETQYF	TGTGCCAGCAGTGAATTATCGGGACCTCAAGAGACCCAGTACTTC